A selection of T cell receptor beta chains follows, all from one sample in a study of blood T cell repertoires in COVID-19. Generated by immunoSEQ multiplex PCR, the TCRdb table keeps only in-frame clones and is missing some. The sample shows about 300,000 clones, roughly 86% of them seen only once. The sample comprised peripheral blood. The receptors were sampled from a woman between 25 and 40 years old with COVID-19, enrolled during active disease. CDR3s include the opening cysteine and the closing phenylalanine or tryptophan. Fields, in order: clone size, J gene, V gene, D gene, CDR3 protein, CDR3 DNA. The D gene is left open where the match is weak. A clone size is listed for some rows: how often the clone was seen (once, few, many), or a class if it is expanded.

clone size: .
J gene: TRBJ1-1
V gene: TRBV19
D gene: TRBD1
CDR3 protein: CASRPRQGDTEAFF
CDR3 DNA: TGTGCCAGTAGGCCGCGACAGGGGGACACTGAAGCTTTCTTT

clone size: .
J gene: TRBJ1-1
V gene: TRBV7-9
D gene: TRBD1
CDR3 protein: CASSTTGETEAFF
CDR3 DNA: TGTGCCAGCAGCACGACAGGGGAAACTGAAGCTTTCTTT

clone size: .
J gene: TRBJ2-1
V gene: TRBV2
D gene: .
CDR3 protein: CASSEALSSYNEQFF
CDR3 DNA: TGTGCCAGCAGTGAAGCGCTATCCTCCTACAATGAGCAGTTCTTC

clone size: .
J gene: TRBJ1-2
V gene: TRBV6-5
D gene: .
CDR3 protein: CASSYSLTEGYTF
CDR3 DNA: TGTGCCAGCAGTTACTCATTGACGGAGGGCTACACCTTC

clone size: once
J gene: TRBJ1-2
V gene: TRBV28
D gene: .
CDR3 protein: CASSTDSWNYGYTF
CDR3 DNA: TGTGCCAGCAGTACGGACAGCTGGAACTATGGCTACACCTTC

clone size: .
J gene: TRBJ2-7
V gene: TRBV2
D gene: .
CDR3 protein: CASSPGLYEQYF
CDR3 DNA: TGTGCCAGCAGTCCGGGACTCTACGAGCAGTACTTC

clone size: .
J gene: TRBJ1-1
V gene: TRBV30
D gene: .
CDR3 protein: CAWSVTSLNTEAFF
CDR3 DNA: TGTGCCTGGAGTGTGACATCACTGAACACTGAAGCTTTCTTT

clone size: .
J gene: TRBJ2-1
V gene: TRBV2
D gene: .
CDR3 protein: CASTERSRDSYNEQFF
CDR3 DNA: TGTGCCAGCACCGAGAGATCCCGAGACTCCTACAATGAGCAGTTCTTC

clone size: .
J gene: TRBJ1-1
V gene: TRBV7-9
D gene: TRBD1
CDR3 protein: CASSQGSTEAFF
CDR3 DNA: TGTGCCAGCTCACAGGGGAGCACTGAAGCTTTCTTT

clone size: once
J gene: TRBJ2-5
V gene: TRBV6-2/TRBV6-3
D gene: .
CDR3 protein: CASSYLTGEETQYF
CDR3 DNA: TGTGCCAGCAGTTACCTAACCGGGGAAGAGACCCAGTACTTC

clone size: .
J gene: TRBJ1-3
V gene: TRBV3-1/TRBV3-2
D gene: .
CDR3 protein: CASSQGYSSGNTIYF
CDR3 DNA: TGTGCCAGCAGCCAAGGGTACAGCTCTGGAAACACCATATATTTT

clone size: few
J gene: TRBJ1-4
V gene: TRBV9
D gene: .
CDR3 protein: CASSPSGRSNEKLFF
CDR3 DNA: TGTGCCAGCAGCCCGAGTGGAAGGAGTAATGAAAAACTGTTTTTT

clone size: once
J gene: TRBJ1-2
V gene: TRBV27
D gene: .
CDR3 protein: CASSPPPQGPGAMAAGSEAGYTF
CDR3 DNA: TGTGCCAGCAGTCCCCCCCCACAAGGCCCCGGTGCTATGGCGGCGGGATCTGAAGCGGGCTACACCTTC

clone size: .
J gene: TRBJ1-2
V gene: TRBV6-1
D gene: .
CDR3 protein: CASSEAWSGYGYTF
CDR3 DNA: TGTGCCAGCAGTGAAGCATGGAGTGGGTATGGCTACACCTTC

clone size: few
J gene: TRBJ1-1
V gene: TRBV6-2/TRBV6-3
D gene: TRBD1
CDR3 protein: CASSYHFGAGGRETEAFF
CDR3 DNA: TGTGCCAGCAGTTACCACTTTGGAGCAGGGGGCAGGGAGACTGAAGCTTTCTTT

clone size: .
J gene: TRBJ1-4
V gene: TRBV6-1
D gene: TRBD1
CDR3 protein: CASSESTGDEKLFF
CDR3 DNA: TGTGCCAGCAGTGAATCGACAGGGGATGAAAAACTGTTTTTT

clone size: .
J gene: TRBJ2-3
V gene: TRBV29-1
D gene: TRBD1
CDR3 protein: CSVGTADTQYF
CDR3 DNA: TGCAGCGTGGGGACAGCAGATACGCAGTATTTT

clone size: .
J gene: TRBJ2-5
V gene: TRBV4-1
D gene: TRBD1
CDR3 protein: CASSQSTGEETQYF
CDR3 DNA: TGCGCCAGCAGCCAATCGACAGGGGAGGAGACCCAGTACTTC

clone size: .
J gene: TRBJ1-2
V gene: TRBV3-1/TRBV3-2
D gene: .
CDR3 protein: CASSRSGGTNYGYTF
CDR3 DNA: TGTGCCAGCAGCCGCTCAGGCGGGACTAACTATGGCTACACCTTC

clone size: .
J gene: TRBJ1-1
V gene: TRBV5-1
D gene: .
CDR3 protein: CASSLVGIQYRDEAFF
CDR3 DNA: TGCGCCAGCAGCTTGGTGGGGATTCAATACAGGGACGAAGCTTTCTTT

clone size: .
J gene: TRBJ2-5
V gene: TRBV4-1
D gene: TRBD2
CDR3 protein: CASSPGLAGTRYQETQYF
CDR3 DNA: TGCGCCAGCAGCCCCGGACTAGCGGGGACGAGGTACCAAGAGACCCAGTACTTC

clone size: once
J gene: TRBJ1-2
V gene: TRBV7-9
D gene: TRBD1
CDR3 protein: CASSPRQGEYGYTF
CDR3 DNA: TGTGCCAGCAGCCCTCGGCAGGGGGAGTATGGCTACACCTTC

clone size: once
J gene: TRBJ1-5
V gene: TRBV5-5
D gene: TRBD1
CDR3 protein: CASSPGDGTGGSQPQHF
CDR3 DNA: TGTGCCAGCAGCCCGGGAGATGGGACAGGGGGCAGTCAGCCCCAGCATTTT